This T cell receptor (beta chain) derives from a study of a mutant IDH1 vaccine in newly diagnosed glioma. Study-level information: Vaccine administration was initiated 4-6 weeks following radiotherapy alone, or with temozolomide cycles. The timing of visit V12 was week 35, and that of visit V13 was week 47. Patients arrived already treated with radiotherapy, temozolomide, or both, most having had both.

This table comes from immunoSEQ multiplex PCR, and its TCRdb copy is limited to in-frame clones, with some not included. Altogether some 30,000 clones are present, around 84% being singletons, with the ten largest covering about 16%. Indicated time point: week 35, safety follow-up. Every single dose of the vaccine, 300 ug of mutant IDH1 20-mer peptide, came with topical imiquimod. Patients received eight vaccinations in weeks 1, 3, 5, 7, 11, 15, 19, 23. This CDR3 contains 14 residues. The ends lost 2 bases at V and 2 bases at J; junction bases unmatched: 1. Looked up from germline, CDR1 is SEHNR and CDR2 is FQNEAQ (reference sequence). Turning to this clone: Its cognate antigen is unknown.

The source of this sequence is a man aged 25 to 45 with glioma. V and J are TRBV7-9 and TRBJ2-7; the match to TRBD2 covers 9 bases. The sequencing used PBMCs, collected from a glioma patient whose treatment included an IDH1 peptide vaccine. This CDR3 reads CASSLSGRPYEQYF. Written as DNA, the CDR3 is TGTGCCAGCAGCTTAAGCGGGAGGCCCTACGAGCAGTACTTC.